This T cell receptor beta chain stems from a study of graft-versus-host responses after intestinal transplantation. The data were produced by immunoSEQ multiplex PCR, yet TCRdb's version contains in-frame clones alone and is incomplete. The sample records 23,000 or so clones, 90% being singletons. V shed 0 bases and J shed 5 bases, with 5 bases lying between them. The CDR3 is 12 amino acids. Germline values: CDR1 SEHNR, CDR2 FQNEAQ (reference sequence). Comment on this clone: Its specificity is not known.

Study-wide results and caveats: GvH clones surfaced in recipient marrow, some emerging earlier in ileum or blood.

Sequencing was performed on PBMCs, taken approximately 39 days after intestinal transplant. The rearrangement joins TRBV7-9 to TRBJ2-7; D remains ambiguous. The source is a human patient who received an intestinal transplant, so some T cells may come from the graft donor. Here the CDR3 reads CASSLAGDEQYF. Written as DNA, the CDR3 is TGTGCCAGCAGCTTAGCAGGCGACGAGCAGTACTTC.